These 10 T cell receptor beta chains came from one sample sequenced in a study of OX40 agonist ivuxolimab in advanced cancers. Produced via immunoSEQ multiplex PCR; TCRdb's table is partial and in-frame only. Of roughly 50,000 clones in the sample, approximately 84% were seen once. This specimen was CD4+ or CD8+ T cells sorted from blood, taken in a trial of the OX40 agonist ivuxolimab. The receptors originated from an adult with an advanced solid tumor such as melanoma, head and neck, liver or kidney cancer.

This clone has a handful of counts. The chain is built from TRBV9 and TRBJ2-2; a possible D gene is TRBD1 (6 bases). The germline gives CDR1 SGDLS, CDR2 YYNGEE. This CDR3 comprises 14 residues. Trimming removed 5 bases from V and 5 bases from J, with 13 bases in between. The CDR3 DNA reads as TGTGCCAGCAGATCCGGGACACGGACCGGGGAGCTGTTTTTT. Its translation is CASRSGTRTGELFF.

CDR3 in amino acids: CASSPTGVSYEQYF. For the CDR3, the DNA is TGTGCCAGTAGTCCAACAGGGGTCTCCTACGAGCAGTACTTC. The V call is TRBV19, the J call TRBJ2-7; 7 nucleotides align to TRBD1. This CDR3 has 14 residues. V shed 5 bases, J shed 0 bases, and the junction held 4 bases outside the gene matches. Germline V lookup: CDR1 LNHDA, CDR2 SQIVND (reference sequence).

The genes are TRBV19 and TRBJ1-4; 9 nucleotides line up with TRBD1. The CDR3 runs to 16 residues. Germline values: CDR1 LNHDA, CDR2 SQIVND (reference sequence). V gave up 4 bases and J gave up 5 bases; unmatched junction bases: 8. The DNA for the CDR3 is TGTGCCAGTAGTACCCCACAGGGGGCAGTCAATGAAAAACTGTTTTTT. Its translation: CASSTPQGAVNEKLFF.

The CDR3 is CASSSWPVSGANVLTF. The CDR3 DNA reads TGTGCCAGCAGTTCATGGCCCGTCTCCGGGGCCAACGTCCTGACTTTC. This sequence joins TRBV28 and TRBJ2-6; no clear D. The V gene lost 4 bases and the J gene lost 4 bases, with 14 bases spanning the gap. CDR1 and CDR2 (germline): MDHEN, SYDVKM. CDR3 length equals 16 residues. The full variable domain, rest sourced from reference TRBV28 and TRBJ2-6, is DVKVTQSSRYLVKRTGEKVFLECVQDMDHENMFWYRQDPGLGLRLIYFSYDVKMKEKGDIPEGYSVSREKKERFSLILESASTNQTSMYLCASSSWPVSGANVLTFGAGSRLTVL.

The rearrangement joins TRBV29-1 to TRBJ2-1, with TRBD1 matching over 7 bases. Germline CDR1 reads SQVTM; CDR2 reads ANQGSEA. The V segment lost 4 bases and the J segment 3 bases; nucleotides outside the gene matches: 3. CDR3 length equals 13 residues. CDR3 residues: CSVAGQRYNEQFF. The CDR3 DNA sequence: TGCAGCGTTGCGGGACAGCGCTACAATGAGCAGTTCTTC.

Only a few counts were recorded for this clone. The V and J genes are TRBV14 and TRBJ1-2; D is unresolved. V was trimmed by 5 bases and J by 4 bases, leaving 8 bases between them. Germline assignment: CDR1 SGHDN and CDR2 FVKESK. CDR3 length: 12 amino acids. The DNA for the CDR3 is TGTGCCAGCAGCTCGAACTCCTATGGCTACACCTTC. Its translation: CASSSNSYGYTF.

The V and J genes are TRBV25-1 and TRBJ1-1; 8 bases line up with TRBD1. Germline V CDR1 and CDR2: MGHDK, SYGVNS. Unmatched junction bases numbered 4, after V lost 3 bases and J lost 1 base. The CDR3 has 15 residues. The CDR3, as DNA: TGTGCCAGCAGTGACACCGGGACAGGGAACACTGAAGCTTTCTTT. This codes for CASSDTGTGNTEAFF.

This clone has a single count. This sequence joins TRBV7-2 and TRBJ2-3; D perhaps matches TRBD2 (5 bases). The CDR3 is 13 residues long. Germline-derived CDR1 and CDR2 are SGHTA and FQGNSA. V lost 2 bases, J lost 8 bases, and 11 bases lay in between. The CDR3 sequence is CASSLLLEGTQYF. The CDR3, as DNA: TGTGCCAGCAGCTTACTACTAGAGGGTACGCAGTATTTT.

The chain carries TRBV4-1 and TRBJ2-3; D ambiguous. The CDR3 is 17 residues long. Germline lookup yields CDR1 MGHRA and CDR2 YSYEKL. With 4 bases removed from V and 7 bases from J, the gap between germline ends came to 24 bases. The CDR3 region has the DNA TGCGCCAGCAGCCGAATACCTTCACGGTCTGAGTCCTATACGCAGTATTTT. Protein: CASSRIPSRSESYTQYF.

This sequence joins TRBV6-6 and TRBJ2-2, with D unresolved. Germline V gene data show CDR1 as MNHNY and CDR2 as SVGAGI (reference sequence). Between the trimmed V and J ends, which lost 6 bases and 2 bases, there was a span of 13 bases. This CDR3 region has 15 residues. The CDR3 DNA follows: TGTGCCAGCAGCTCTTCTGACTTCAACACCGGGGAGCTGTTTTTT. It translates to CASSSSDFNTGELFF.